This T cell receptor (beta chain) was identified in a study of T cell responses to AZD1222 COVID-19 vaccine. Study-wide points: White British ancestry dominated among donors, who included more females, and clonal diversity was possibly underestimated. Increased Spike-specific TCR breadth and depth were observed after two AZD1222 doses. Vaccine-associated CD4 TCRs ranged over spike, dominating at 160-218 and 743-854. Targets within unmutated variant regions were reportedly found for nearly half of spike-specific TCRs.

Turning to this clone: The antigen is undetermined.

Germline V gene lookup returns CDR1 SNHLY and CDR2 FYNNEI. V gave up 5 bases and J gave up 6 bases, with 10 bases separating them. The CDR3 covers 12 residues. Sequenced by immunoSEQ multiplex PCR; TCRdb stores in-frame clones only, minus some. The table lists some 130,000 clones, 85% to 95% of them singletons. The sample was peripheral blood, taken on day 0 of AZD1222 vaccination. The clonotype originates from an adult in good health. This chain uses TRBV2 with TRBJ1-2; D remains ambiguous. The CDR3 protein is CASSPGVDGYTF. The CDR3 nucleotides are TGTGCCAGCAGTCCGGGAGTCGATGGCTACACCTTC.